These 14 T cell receptor beta chains originate from one sample sequenced in a study of T cell responses to AZD1222 COVID-19 vaccine. The repertoire was sequenced with immunoSEQ multiplex PCR; TCRdb's copy has only in-frame clones and lacks some. The sample has about 100,000 clones; over 90% are singletons. The source was peripheral blood, collected on day 0 of AZD1222 vaccination. All receptors come from an adult in good health.

V and J are TRBV5-6 and TRBJ1-5; D is unresolved. The CDR3 covers 12 residues. V was shortened by 4 bases and J by 3 bases, with 5 bases between the two germline ends. Germline V gives CDR1 SGHDT, CDR2 YYEEEE. The CDR3 sequence is CASSGYNQPQHF. The CDR3 coding sequence is TGTGCCAGCAGCGGATACAATCAGCCCCAGCATTTT.

The V and J genes are TRBV29-1 and TRBJ1-2; D not resolved. Trimming shortened V by 6 bases and J by 0 bases, and 14 bases separated the two germline ends. Per germline, CDR1 SQVTM and CDR2 ANQGSEA. The CDR3 is made up of 14 amino acids. DNA for the CDR3: TGCAGCGTCGAAAACGGGGATGCTAACTATGGCTACACCTTC. It encodes CSVENGDANYGYTF.

The chain couples TRBV29-1 to TRBJ2-1; D assignment may be TRBD1 or TRBD2 (5 bases each). V was shortened by 7 bases and J by 7 bases, with 11 bases between the two germline ends. Germline CDR1 and CDR2: SQVTM and ANQGSEA. This CDR3 has 11 amino acids. The CDR3 DNA is TGCAGCGAAGGGACGTGGAATGAGCAGTTCTTC. Its protein product is CSEGTWNEQFF.

This clone has only one observation. The chain carries TRBV18 and TRBJ2-4; D is uncertain. The V and J ends lost 2 bases and 9 bases respectively, with 14 bases between them. The CDR3 has 14 residues. CDR1 is KGHSH, CDR2 LQKENI, per germline. CDR3: CASSPTNEGVIQYF. The CDR3 DNA is TGTGCCAGCTCACCAACAAATGAAGGAGTCATTCAGTACTTC.

This clone was picked up one time. The CDR3 sequence: CAISEDSNQPQHF. In DNA form, the CDR3 reads TGTGCCATCAGTGAGGACAGCAATCAGCCCCAGCATTTT. The J gene is TRBJ1-5, the V gene TRBV10-3; D ambiguous. CDR1 and CDR2 from the germline V gene are ENHRY and SYGVKD. With 2 bases removed from V and 1 base from J, the gap between germline ends came to 3 bases. The CDR3 extends over 13 amino acids.

The rearrangement joins TRBV12-3 or TRBV12-4 to TRBJ2-1, with 11 nucleotides matching TRBD2. Trimming took 6 bases from V and 11 from J; bases not matched to a gene: 6. CDR3 length: 13 amino acids. CDR3 region: CASRGRLAGQQFF. The CDR3 DNA reads as TGTGCCAGCAGGGGGAGACTAGCGGGGCAGCAGTTCTTC.

The rearrangement joins TRBV7-9 to TRBJ2-7; D unclear. Germline V gene lookup returns CDR1 SEHNR and CDR2 FQNEAQ (reference sequence). This CDR3 region has 12 residues. V lost 4 bases and J 0 bases, leaving 4 bases between the germline ends. The CDR3 region has the DNA TGTGCCAGCAGCTCGAGCTCCTACGAGCAGTACTTC. It encodes CASSSSSYEQYF.

The chain employs TRBV7-6 and TRBJ1-1; no firm D call. The V gene lost 0 bases and the J gene lost 4 bases, with 12 bases spanning the gap. CDR3 length: 15 residues. Germline loops: CDR1 SGHVS, CDR2 FNYEAQ. The CDR3 protein is CASSLAASGSTEAFF. CDR3 bases: TGTGCCAGCAGCTTAGCTGCATCCGGTTCCACTGAAGCTTTCTTT. Together with reference TRBV7-6 and TRBJ1-1, the CDR3 gives the full variable domain: GAGVSQSPRYKVTKRGQDVALRCDPISGHVSLYWYRQALGQGPEFLTYFNYEAQQDKSGLPNDRFSAERPEGSISTLTIQRTEQRDSAMYRCASSLAASGSTEAFFGQGTRLTVV.

This clone was detected a few times. V and J are TRBV5-1 and TRBJ1-5; weak D call: TRBD1 (6 bases). Germline V gene lookup returns CDR1 SGHRS and CDR2 YFSETQ. Trimming pared 4 bases from V and 1 base from J, leaving 21 bases between. CDR3 length equals 18 residues. The chain's CDR3 is CASSLLSLSGVSNQPQHF. The CDR3 DNA reads TGCGCCAGCAGCCTACTCTCATTATCAGGGGTAAGCAATCAGCCCCAGCATTTT. Full variable domain (remainder filled in from reference TRBV5-1 and TRBJ1-5): KAGVTQTPRYLIKTRGQQVTLSCSPISGHRSVSWYQQTPGQGLQFLFEYFSETQRNKGNFPGRFSGRQFSNSRSEMNVSTLELGDSALYLCASSLLSLSGVSNQPQHFGDGTRLSIL.

The chain recombines TRBV24-1 with TRBJ1-2; D might be TRBD1 (5 bases). The V end lost 3 bases, the J end lost 2 bases, and 9 bases lay between the germline ends. The germline CDR1 and CDR2 sequences are KGHDR and SFDVKD. This CDR3 contains 14 residues. In DNA, the CDR3 is TGTGCCACCAGTGATGCAGGGCCGAACTATGGCTACACCTTC. This encodes CATSDAGPNYGYTF.

The CDR3 spells CASSLSYRGTYYEQYF. The DNA of the CDR3 is TGTGCCAGCAGTTTATCATATCGAGGGACCTACTACGAGCAGTACTTC. The chain links TRBV27 to TRBJ2-7; either TRBD1 or TRBD2 may fit D (5 bases each). V was pared by 0 bases and J by 3 bases, with 15 bases between. Germline V gives CDR1 MNHEY, CDR2 SMNVEV (reference sequence). This CDR3 is built from 16 residues.

This chain joins TRBV27 and TRBJ2-7, with D possibly TRBD1 on 6 matching bases. The CDR3 has 13 residues. CDR1 is MNHEY, CDR2 SMNVEV, per germline (reference sequence). V dropped 3 bases and J dropped 2 bases, with 8 bases sitting between them. CDR3 DNA sequence: TGTGCCAGCAGTTTGTACAGGGCCTACGAGCAGTACTTC. Encoded protein: CASSLYRAYEQYF.

With regard to this clone: The same CDR3 also results from other DNA sequences found in this sample. The V and J genes are TRBV6-1 and TRBJ1-5; D gene ambiguous. CDR3 length: 13 amino acids. Germline V gene data show CDR1 as MNHNS and CDR2 as SASEGT. Trimming took 2 bases from V and 3 from J, leaving 5 bases between them. The DNA of the CDR3 is TGTGCCAGCAGTGAAAGAGACAATCAGCCCCAGCATTTT. Translated, it gives CASSERDNQPQHF.

This chain links TRBV4-3 with TRBJ1-6, with TRBD1 as a possible D gene (5 bases). Germline-derived CDR1 and CDR2 are LGHNA and YSLEER. Deletions cut 4 bases from V and 5 bases from J, with 15 bases between. The CDR3 runs to 16 residues. The CDR3 reads CASSLDPAGNNSPLHF. The CDR3 coding sequence is TGCGCCAGCAGCCTAGATCCGGCAGGGAATAATTCACCCCTCCACTTT.